These 30 T cell receptor beta chains came from one sample sequenced in a study of early T cells in non-severe SARS-CoV-2 infection. TCRdb called the 5' RACE reads again in MiXCR, with one record for every CDR3 protein. The data contain around 67,000 distinct CDR3 sequences, 9.5% to 12% of them singletons. Sequencing was performed on whole blood, taken at baseline. These receptors were collected from an adult who was a healthcare worker with PCR-confirmed SARS-CoV-2 infection or an uninfected control (not recorded which).

In this sample, this clonotype turned up once. V usage is TRBV12-3 or TRBV12-4 and J usage is TRBJ1-4; D not certain. Trimming removed 6 bases from V and 8 bases from J, with 13 bases in between. This CDR3 comprises 13 residues. CDR3 nucleotide sequence: TGTGCCAGCAGCACCCTCGGTAGGGAAAAACTGTTTTTT. It translates to CASSTLGREKLFF.

The chain employs TRBV10-3 and TRBJ2-3, with D perhaps matching TRBD2 (6 bases). The CDR3 sequence is 16 residues long. V was shortened by 6 bases and J by 0 bases, with 16 bases between the two germline ends. The germline V gene encodes CDR1 ENHRY and CDR2 SYGVKD. DNA for the CDR3: TGTGCCATCAGAGATTACGGGACTGCTAGCACAGATACGCAGTATTTT. Its protein product is CAIRDYGTASTDTQYF.

This clonotype was seen only a few times. The chain couples TRBV29-1 to TRBJ1-5; maybe TRBD1 (5 bases). Trimming removed 4 bases at V and 7 bases at J, with 5 bases between. The V gene's germline CDR1 is SQVTM and CDR2 ANQGSEA. This CDR3 comprises 10 residues. The CDR3 loop is CSVGQQPQHF. The CDR3 DNA sequence: TGCAGCGTTGGACAGCAGCCCCAGCATTTT.

The V and J genes are TRBV4-3 and TRBJ2-3; perhaps TRBD2 as D (6 bases). The CDR3 sequence is 16 residues long. The V end was cut by 0 bases, the J end by 1 base, with 11 bases between. Germline loops: CDR1 LGHNA, CDR2 YSLEER. The CDR3 DNA reads as TGCGCCAGCAGCCAAGATCAGGCTAGCGGCACAGATACGCAGTATTTT. Residues: CASSQDQASGTDTQYF.

In this sample, this clonotype turned up a few times. J is TRBJ2-5 and V is TRBV6-6, with D unclear. The CDR3 is 13 amino acids. Trimming left V 2 bases short and J 3 bases short, with 7 bases between. Germline CDR1 reads MNHNY; CDR2 reads SVGAGI (reference sequence). The CDR3 here is CASSYRGEETQYF. The CDR3 DNA reads as TGTGCCAGCAGTTACCGCGGCGAAGAGACCCAGTACTTC.

In this sample, this clonotype turned up many times. The rearrangement uses TRBV7-9 and TRBJ1-5; D is uncertain. CDR1 SEHNR and CDR2 FQNEAQ come from the germline V gene (reference sequence). V shed 1 base and J shed 5 bases, with 6 bases lying between them. The CDR3 consists of 13 residues. The CDR3 reads CASSLGRDQPQHF. DNA of the CDR3: TGTGCCAGCAGCTTAGGGAGGGATCAGCCCCAGCATTTT. The full variable domain, with the rest looked up from reference TRBV7-9 and TRBJ1-5, is DTGVSQNPRHKITKRGQNVTFRCDPISEHNRLYWYRQTLGQGPEFLTYFQNEAQLEKSRLLSDRFSAERPKGSFSTLEIQRTEQGDSAMYLCASSLGRDQPQHFGDGTRLSIL.

This clonotype was observed at least ten times. V and J are TRBV3-1 and TRBJ2-7; no reliable D call. The V end was cut by 3 bases, the J end by 2 bases, with 2 bases between. This CDR3 spans 11 amino acids. Germline V lookup: CDR1 LGHDT, CDR2 YNNKEL (reference sequence). The CDR3 here is CASSQAYEQYF. CDR3 nucleotide sequence: TGTGCCAGCAGCCAGGCCTACGAGCAGTACTTC.

This clonotype has a count of ten or more. This chain connects TRBV6-2 or TRBV6-3 to TRBJ2-1, with D hard to call. The V and J ends lost 4 bases and 8 bases respectively, with 6 bases between them. This CDR3 spans 11 amino acids. Germline V gives CDR1 MNHEY, CDR2 SVGEGT. CDR3 protein: CASSFPDEQFF. In DNA form, the CDR3 reads TGTGCCAGCAGTTTCCCGGATGAGCAGTTCTTC.

This clonotype was observed at least ten times. The V gene is TRBV7-8, the J gene TRBJ2-7; the D is unclear. V lost 3 bases, J lost 7 bases, and 10 bases lay in between. Germline V CDR1 and CDR2: SGHVS, FQNEAQ. CDR3 length: 12 amino acids. CDR3 nucleotides: TGTGCCAGCAGCTTCCCGGTGGGGGAGCAGTACTTC. Protein product: CASSFPVGEQYF.

The sample holds many counts of this clonotype. This rearrangement joins TRBV19 to TRBJ2-7; D is unclear. The CDR3 totals 14 residues. Trimming pared 3 bases from V and 5 bases from J, leaving 14 bases between. CDR1 is LNHDA, CDR2 SQIVND, per germline (reference sequence). CDR3: CASSMFPSPHEQYF. CDR3 bases: TGTGCCAGTAGTATGTTTCCCTCCCCCCACGAGCAGTACTTC.

The gene calls are TRBV7-6 and TRBJ2-2, with D unresolved. The CDR3 runs 16 residues. Trimming removed 0 bases at V and 3 bases at J, with 11 bases between. Germline values: CDR1 SGHVS, CDR2 FNYEAQ. CDR3 DNA sequence: TGTGCCAGCAGCTTAGCGACCGGCCGCGACACCGGGGAGCTGTTTTTT. Its translation is CASSLATGRDTGELFF.

This rearrangement joins TRBV7-9 to TRBJ2-3; 8 nucleotides match TRBD1. CDR1 is SEHNR and CDR2 is FQNEAQ in the germline V gene (reference sequence). The CDR3 loop spans 16 amino acids. J gave up 3 bases and V 1 base, and 6 bases lay outside the gene matches. CDR3 in amino acids: CASSLVRTGRTDTQYF. Here the CDR3 DNA reads TGTGCCAGCAGCTTAGTAAGGACAGGGAGGACAGATACGCAGTATTTT.

This clonotype was detected once. Compared with germline, one end of the junction differs, possibly owing to a read error. This sequence joins TRBV7-9 and TRBJ1-2, with TRBD1 as a possible D gene (6 bases). This CDR3 contains 15 residues. Germline V gene lookup returns CDR1 SEHNR and CDR2 FQNEAQ (reference sequence). DNA of the CDR3: TGTGCCAGTAGCTTAGCCGCAGGACAGAGCTATGGCTACACCTTC. Translation: CASSLAAGQSYGYTF.

V gene TRBV29-1 combines with J gene TRBJ2-7; no clear D gene. Germline V gene data show CDR1 as SQVTM and CDR2 as ANQGSEA. The CDR3 length is 13 residues. V was trimmed by 2 bases and J by 6 bases, leaving 14 bases between them. CDR3 nucleotides: TGCAGCGTTGAATTCGCGTCTTTGGGCGAGCAGTACTTC. Amino acids: CSVEFASLGEQYF.

The table lists this clonotype with a few counts. The chain uses TRBV11-2 and TRBJ2-2; 8 nucleotides line up with TRBD1. Germline trimming cut 11 bases from V and 0 bases from J; bases unmatched to any gene: 11. The CDR3 loop spans 16 amino acids. The germline V gene has CDR1 SGHAT and CDR2 FQNNGV. As DNA, the CDR3 is TGTGCCCAGGCCCCAGGGGGCAGGACGAACACCGGGGAGCTGTTTTTT. It is translated as CAQAPGGRTNTGELFF.

The chain is built from TRBV4-1 and TRBJ2-2; TRBD1 matches 8 bases. Unmatched junction bases numbered 13, after V lost 4 bases and J lost 6 bases. The germline gives CDR1 MGHRA, CDR2 YSYEKL. This CDR3 is built from 17 residues. The CDR3: CASSPLGQGYTAGELFF. Here the CDR3 DNA reads TGCGCCAGCAGCCCTTTAGGACAGGGCTATACCGCCGGGGAGCTGTTTTTT.

This clonotype was detected many times. The chain joins TRBV7-2 to TRBJ2-7; perhaps TRBD1 as D (6 bases). V lost 5 bases to trimming and J lost 4 bases, with 12 bases between them. Germline assignment: CDR1 SGHTA and CDR2 FQGNSA. The CDR3 totals 13 residues. The DNA for the CDR3 is TGTGCCAGCAGCATGGGACACCCTTACGAGCAGTACTTC. Translated: CASSMGHPYEQYF.

This clonotype was counted only a few times. V and J are TRBV19 and TRBJ1-6; the D gene is possibly TRBD1 (6 bases). V lost 5 bases, J lost 1 base, and 15 bases lay in between. Germline V gene data show CDR1 as LNHDA and CDR2 as SQIVND (reference sequence). This CDR3 is 17 amino acids long. Here the CDR3 reads CASSPERQASYNSPLHF. CDR3 DNA sequence: TGTGCCAGTAGTCCCGAACGACAGGCGTCCTATAATTCACCCCTCCACTTT.

CDR3 in DNA: TGCGCCAGCGAGATACAGGGCCATGGTGATTCACCCCTCCACTTT. Translated, it gives CASEIQGHGDSPLHF. The gene calls are TRBV4-1 and TRBJ1-6; D is possibly TRBD1 (6 bases). Between the trimmed V and J ends, which lost 8 bases and 8 bases, there was a span of 19 bases. The CDR3 covers 15 residues. Per the germline V gene, CDR1 is MGHRA and CDR2 is YSYEKL.

The V and J genes are TRBV20-1 and TRBJ1-6, with a weak D call TRBD1 (5 bases). With 6 bases removed from V and 6 bases from J, the gap between germline ends came to 15 bases. Germline-derived CDR1 and CDR2 are DFQATT and SNEGSKA (reference sequence). There are 14 residues in the CDR3. CDR3 coding DNA: TGCAGTGCGCGGCACCGGGACCTTAATTCACCCCTCCACTTT. Its translation is CSARHRDLNSPLHF.

The genes are TRBV24-1 and TRBJ2-3, with 9 bases identical to TRBD2. Germline lookup yields CDR1 KGHDR and CDR2 SFDVKD. V shed 5 bases and J 0 bases; nucleotides not matched to a gene: 11. The CDR3 has 18 amino acids. Here the CDR3 reads CATSGAGTSYTSTDTQYF. As DNA, the CDR3 is TGTGCCACCAGTGGGGCCGGGACTAGCTACACTAGCACAGATACGCAGTATTTT.

The chain employs TRBV12-5 and TRBJ2-3, with D unclear. The CDR3 runs 16 residues. V was cut by 2 bases and J by 2 bases, with 14 bases left in between. Germline V CDR1 and CDR2: LGHNT, FRNRAP. CDR3 sequence (DNA): TGTGCTAGTGGTTTGTATGGGGTTATGTTCACAGATACGCAGTATTTT. This encodes CASGLYGVMFTDTQYF.

Details on this clonotype: Given a much more abundant clone one base away, this may be a read error. The V and J genes are TRBV20-1 and TRBJ2-3; tentative D call: TRBD2 (6 bases). With 1 base removed from V and 4 bases from J, the gap between germline ends came to 15 bases. The V gene's germline CDR1 is DFQATT and CDR2 SNEGSKA (reference sequence). The CDR3 runs to 15 residues. The CDR3 sequence: CSARARVAGSDTQYF. CDR3 sequence (DNA): TGCAGTGCTAGAGCCAGGGTGGCGGGATCAGATACGCAGTATTTT.

This clonotype was picked up many times. This rearrangement joins TRBV7-2 to TRBJ2-1; 9 bases line up with TRBD2. There are 15 residues in the CDR3. The germline CDR1 and CDR2 sequences are SGHTA and FQGNSA. With 4 bases clipped from V and 7 bases from J, the junction kept 8 bases outside the gene matches. CDR3 DNA: TGTGCCAGCAGCTCCTTAGCGGGGGAAGGAAATGAGCAGTTCTTC. It codes for CASSSLAGEGNEQFF.

The genes are TRBV18 and TRBJ2-7, with D uncertain. This CDR3 region has 13 residues. V was trimmed by 0 bases and J by 5 bases, leaving 8 bases between them. CDR1 KGHSH and CDR2 LQKENI come from the germline V gene. CDR3 in DNA: TGTGCCAGCTCACCACCGGGTTCCCACGAGCAGTACTTC. As protein: CASSPPGSHEQYF.

This clonotype was seen ten or more times. The chain has TRBV5-1 and TRBJ2-3; TRBD2 matches at 15 bases. V shed 4 bases and J 0 bases; nucleotides not matched to a gene: 6. Looked up from germline, CDR1 is SGHRS and CDR2 is YFSETQ. The CDR3 spans 18 residues. The CDR3 protein is CASSLGLAGGQSTDTQYF. Here the CDR3 DNA reads TGCGCCAGCAGCCTTGGACTAGCGGGGGGGCAAAGCACAGATACGCAGTATTTT.

The chain uses TRBV4-1 and TRBJ2-7; 7 positions agree with TRBD1. After removal of 8 bases from V and 3 bases from J, the junction contained 13 bases not matched to a gene. The germline gives CDR1 MGHRA, CDR2 YSYEKL. This CDR3 spans 15 amino acids. CDR3 bases: TGCGCCAGCGCCCTAATACGACAGGGAAACTACGAGCAGTACTTC. Translating it yields CASALIRQGNYEQYF.

This clonotype was recorded many times. The chain is built from TRBV12-3 or TRBV12-4 and TRBJ2-2; D gene ambiguous. Trimming took off 7 bases at V and 4 bases at J, with 10 bases between the two ends. There are 13 residues in the CDR3. CDR3 region: CASTGRLTGELFF. The CDR3, as DNA: TGTGCCAGCACCGGACGCCTCACCGGGGAGCTGTTTTTT.

This clonotype was picked up a small number of times. The chain combines TRBV2 with TRBJ2-3; possible D gene TRBD2, 5 bases. V lost 4 bases and J lost 6, with 17 bases in between. This CDR3 spans 15 amino acids. Germline lookup yields CDR1 SNHLY and CDR2 FYNNEI. CDR3 sequence (DNA): TGTGCCAGCAGTGTAGGACTCCCGACGGGGGATACGCAGTATTTT. This gives the protein CASSVGLPTGDTQYF.

The chain has TRBV7-8 and TRBJ1-2, with D possibly being TRBD1 (5 bases). Germline values: CDR1 SGHVS, CDR2 FQNEAQ. This CDR3 comprises 14 residues. The V end lost 1 base, the J end lost 6 bases, and 12 bases lay between the germline ends. The CDR3 DNA follows: TGTGCCAGCAGCTTAGGCGGGACTTCCCATGGCTACACCTTC. Its protein product is CASSLGGTSHGYTF.